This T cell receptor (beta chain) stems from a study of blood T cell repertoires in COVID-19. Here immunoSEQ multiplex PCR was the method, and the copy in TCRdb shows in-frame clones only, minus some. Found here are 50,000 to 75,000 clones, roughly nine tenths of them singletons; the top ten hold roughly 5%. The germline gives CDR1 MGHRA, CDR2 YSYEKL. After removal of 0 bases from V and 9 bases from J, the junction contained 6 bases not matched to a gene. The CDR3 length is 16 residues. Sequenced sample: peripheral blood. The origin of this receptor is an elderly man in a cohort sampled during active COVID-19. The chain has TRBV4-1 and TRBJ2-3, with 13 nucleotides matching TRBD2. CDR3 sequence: CASSQEGGLAGLTQYF. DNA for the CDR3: TGCGCCAGCAGCCAAGAGGGGGGACTAGCGGGACTCACGCAGTATTTT.